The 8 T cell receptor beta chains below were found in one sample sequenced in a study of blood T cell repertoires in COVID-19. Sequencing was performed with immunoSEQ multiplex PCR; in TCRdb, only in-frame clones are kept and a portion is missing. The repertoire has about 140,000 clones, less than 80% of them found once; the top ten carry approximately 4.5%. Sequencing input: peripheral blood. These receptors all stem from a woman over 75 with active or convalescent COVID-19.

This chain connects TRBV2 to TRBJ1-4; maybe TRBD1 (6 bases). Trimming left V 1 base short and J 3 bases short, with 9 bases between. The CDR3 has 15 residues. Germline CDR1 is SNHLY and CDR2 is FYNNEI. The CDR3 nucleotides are TGTGCCAGCAGTGAAGACAGGGCCCCTAATGAAAAACTGTTTTTT. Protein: CASSEDRAPNEKLFF.

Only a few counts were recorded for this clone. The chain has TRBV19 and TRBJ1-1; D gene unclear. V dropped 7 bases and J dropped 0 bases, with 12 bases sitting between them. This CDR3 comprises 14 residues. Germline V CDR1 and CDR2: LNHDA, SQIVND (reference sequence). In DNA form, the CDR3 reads TGTGCCAGTACCCCGGCCGGGGTGAACACTGAAGCTTTCTTT. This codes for CASTPAGVNTEAFF. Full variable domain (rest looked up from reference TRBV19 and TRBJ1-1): DGGITQSPKYLFRKEGQNVTLSCEQNLNHDAMYWYRQDPGQGLRLIYYSQIVNDFQKGDIAEGYSVSREKKESFPLTVTSAQKNPTAFYLCASTPAGVNTEAFFGQGTRLTVV.

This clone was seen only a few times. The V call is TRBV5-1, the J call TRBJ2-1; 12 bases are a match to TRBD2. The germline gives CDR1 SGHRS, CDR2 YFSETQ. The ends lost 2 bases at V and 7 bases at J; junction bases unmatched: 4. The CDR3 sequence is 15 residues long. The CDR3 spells CASSLTSGGRNEQFF. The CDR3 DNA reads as TGCGCCAGCAGCTTAACTAGCGGGGGGAGGAATGAGCAGTTCTTC.

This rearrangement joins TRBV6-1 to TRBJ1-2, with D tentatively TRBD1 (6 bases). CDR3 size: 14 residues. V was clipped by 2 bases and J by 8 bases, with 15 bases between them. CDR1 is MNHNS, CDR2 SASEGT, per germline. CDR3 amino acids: CASSEQGPHGGYTF. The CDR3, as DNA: TGTGCCAGCAGTGAACAGGGGCCCCATGGGGGCTACACCTTC.

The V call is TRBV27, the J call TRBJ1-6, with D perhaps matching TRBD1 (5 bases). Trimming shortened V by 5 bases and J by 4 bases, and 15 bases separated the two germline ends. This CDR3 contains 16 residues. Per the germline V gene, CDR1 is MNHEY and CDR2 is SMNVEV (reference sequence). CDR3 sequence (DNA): TGTGCCAGCAGTGCAATTCGGGACTTTTATAATTCACCCCTCCACTTT. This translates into CASSAIRDFYNSPLHF.

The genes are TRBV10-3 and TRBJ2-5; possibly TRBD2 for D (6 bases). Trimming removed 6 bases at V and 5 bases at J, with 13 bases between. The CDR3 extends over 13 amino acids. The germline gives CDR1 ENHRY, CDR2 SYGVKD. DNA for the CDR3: TGTGCCATCAGATCGACGGAGGGGGAGACCCAGTACTTC. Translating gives CAIRSTEGETQYF.

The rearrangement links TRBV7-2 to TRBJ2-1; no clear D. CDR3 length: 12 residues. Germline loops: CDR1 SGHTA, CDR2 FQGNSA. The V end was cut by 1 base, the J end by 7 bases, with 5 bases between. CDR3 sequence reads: CASSLGQNEQFF. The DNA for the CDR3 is TGTGCCAGCAGCTTAGGACAAAATGAGCAGTTCTTC. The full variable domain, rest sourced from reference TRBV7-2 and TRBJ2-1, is GAGVSQSPSNKVTEKGKDVELRCDPISGHTALYWYRQSLGQGLEFLIYFQGNSAPDKSGLPSDRFSAERTGGSVSTLTIQRTQQEDSAVYLCASSLGQNEQFFGPGTRLTVL.

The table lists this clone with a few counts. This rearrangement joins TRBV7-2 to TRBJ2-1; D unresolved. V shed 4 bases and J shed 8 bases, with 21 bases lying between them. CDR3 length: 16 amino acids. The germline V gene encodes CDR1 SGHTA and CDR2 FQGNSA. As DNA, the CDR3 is TGTGCCAGCAGCTCGAAACGTCCCCTACCGCCCGATGAGCAGTTCTTC. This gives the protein CASSSKRPLPPDEQFF.